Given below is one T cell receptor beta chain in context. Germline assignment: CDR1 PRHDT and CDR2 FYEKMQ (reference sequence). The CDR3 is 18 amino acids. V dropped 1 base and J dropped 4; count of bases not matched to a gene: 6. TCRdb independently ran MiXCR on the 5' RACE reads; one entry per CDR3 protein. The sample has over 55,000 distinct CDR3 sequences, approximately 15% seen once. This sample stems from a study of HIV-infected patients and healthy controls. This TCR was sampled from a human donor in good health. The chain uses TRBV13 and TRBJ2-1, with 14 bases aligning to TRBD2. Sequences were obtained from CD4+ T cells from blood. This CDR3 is CASSLDGLAGGRYNEQFF. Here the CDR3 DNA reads TGTGCCAGCAGCTTAGATGGACTAGCGGGAGGACGATACAATGAGCAGTTCTTC.